This T cell receptor (beta chain) is from a study of response to subunit inactivated influenza vaccine (dated by TCRdb to 2017 to 2018). For the wider study: The study used deep quantitative T cell receptor repertoire profiling to track responses to a trivalent subunit inactivated influenza vaccine. What the work shows at the level of the full study, not this receptor alone: According to the authors, only a limited number of new T cells may be recruited by each seasonal influenza vaccination.

Library method: RT-PCR. Sequenced on an Illumina HiSeq 2500. Through fastp at Q25 and MiXCR, TCRdb rebuilt clones from the public reads, retaining in-frame beta chains. Every distinct CDR3 protein forms one entry, paired with its most common genes and DNA. For this sample there are almost 250,000 distinct CDR3 sequences; about 12% appear just once. The ten largest clones add up to 7.8% of the sample. Of note for this clonotype: Its recognized antigen is unknown. No much larger clone is present one base from it, and per-base qualities are unavailable.

From the cysteine up to the phenylalanine, the CDR3 has a length of 17 residues. Solely the CDR3 DNA is kept, with 51 bases framed from the first base. From V the trimming removes 3 bases and from J it removes 3 bases, while the gene matches leave 9 bases of the junction unaccounted for. Sequences SEHNR (CDR1) and FQNEAQ (CDR2) are obtained from the germline V gene (reference sequence). This specimen was non-naive T cells sorted from PBMCs, taken around 15 days before vaccination. The sample's cell subset or site, from its label and the paper: memory T cell fraction. The receptor comes from a man aged 50 to 59 who received an inactivated influenza vaccine. Donor details come from another sample of the same person, matched by shared clones. The chain uses TRBV7-9 and TRBJ2-7; TRBD2 agrees with 12 junctional bases. This receptor has the CDR3 CASSLTSGSIYGYEQYF. Read as DNA, the sequence is TGTGCCAGCAGCTTGACTAGCGGGAGTATATACGGCTACGAGCAGTACTTC.